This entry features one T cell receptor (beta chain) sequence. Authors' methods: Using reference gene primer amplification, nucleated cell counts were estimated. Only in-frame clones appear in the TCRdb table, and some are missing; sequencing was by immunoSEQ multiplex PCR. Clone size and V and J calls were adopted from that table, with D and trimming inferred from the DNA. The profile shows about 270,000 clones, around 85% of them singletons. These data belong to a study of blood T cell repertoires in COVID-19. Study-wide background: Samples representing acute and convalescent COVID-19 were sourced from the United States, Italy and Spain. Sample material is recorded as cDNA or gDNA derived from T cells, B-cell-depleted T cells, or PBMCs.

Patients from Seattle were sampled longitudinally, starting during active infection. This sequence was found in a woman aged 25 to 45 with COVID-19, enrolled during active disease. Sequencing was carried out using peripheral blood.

The DNA of the CDR3 is TGTGCCAGCAGTCCTGCGGCGGGCTACACCGGGGAGCTGTTTTTT. Translated: CASSPAAGYTGELFF. The J gene is TRBJ2-2, the V gene TRBV6-5; possible D gene TRBD2, 5 bases. Germline values: CDR1 MNHEY, CDR2 SVGAGI. CDR3 length: 15 amino acids. Trimming removed 5 bases at V and 3 bases at J, with 13 bases between.